The clone carrying this T cell receptor beta chain has ten or more counts. Antigen unknown. The data belong to a study of regulatory T cells in long-lasting Graves disease. CDR3 regions were amplified by Arm-PCR using iRepertoire HTBI primers to build TCR beta libraries. MiXCR, applied by TCRdb to the multiplex PCR reads, yields one record per CDR3 protein. The sample includes around 450,000 distinct CDR3 sequences, 20% to 25% of them seen just once. This sample's time point: persistent/refractory GD, antithyroid drugs over 5 years with positive TRAb. PBMC-extracted RNA yielded the TCR library. Doctors identified Graves' disease using the American Thyroid Association guidelines. Germline CDR1 SGHVS, CDR2 FQNEAQ. The CDR3 extends over 15 amino acids. V shed 1 base and J shed 0 bases, with 9 bases lying between them. Notes on the study in general: The TCR repertoire of persistent Graves' patients was less diverse than that of newly diagnosed ones.

J is TRBJ1-1 and V is TRBV7-8, with unresolved D. This specimen was peripheral blood mononuclear cells (PBMCs), taken when the disease was refractory, from a patient treated with antithyroid drugs. The clonotype originates from a female donor with Graves disease. This chain's CDR3 is CASSLGARMNTEAFF. The CDR3 DNA is TGTGCCAGCAGCTTAGGGGCAAGGATGAACACTGAAGCTTTCTTT.